This section outlines one TCR beta chain sequence together with its context. The source of the sample is a study of glioma-infiltrating T cells after dendritic cell vaccination. The overall study: Treatment, given 2003 to 2012, was autologous tumor lysate-pulsed dendritic cell vaccination.

Assay: immunoSEQ multiplex PCR; the TCRdb copy retains only in-frame clones and omits some. The sample records approximately 82,000 clones, 85% to 90% being singletons. Sequencing was performed on blood, taken before dendritic cell vaccination. This receptor was obtained from a human donor with glioblastoma.

The CDR3 protein is CASSEGLRFFLTF. The CDR3 DNA reads as TGTGCCAGCAGTGAGGGACTCCGGTTTTTTCTCACCTTC. The V gene is TRBV2, the J gene TRBJ1-2; D may be TRBD1 (5 bases). Germline lookup yields CDR1 SNHLY and CDR2 FYNNEI. Trimming shortened V by 3 bases and J by 13 bases, and 18 bases separated the two germline ends. This CDR3 is built from 13 residues.